This TCR beta chain came from a study of CD8+CD57+ T cells in acquired aplastic anemia. Study overall: Average DNA yield from sorted CD4+ and CD8+ cells was approximately 3 ug.

This clonotype was seen a handful of times. Its antigen is as yet unknown. Whole-study results and caveats: Common to patients and controls were around 30 CD8+ CDR3 sequences.

Trimming removed 0 bases at V and 7 bases at J, with 6 bases between. CDR1 is LNHNV and CDR2 is YYDKDF in the germline V gene (reference sequence). The CDR3 is 12 residues long. Genomic DNA provided the template from which TCR beta VDJ and CDR3 profiles were obtained. TCRdb processed the reads anew with MiXCR; each CDR3 protein has one entry. The sample lists some 170,000 distinct CDR3 sequences; around 50% were seen once. Previously, flow cytometry had revealed CD8+CD57+ cell expansion in the patients chosen for sequencing. Patients had undergone no therapy by the time their blood was sampled. The TCR originated in a human donor with aplastic anemia. The specimen sequenced was sorted CD4+, CD8+, or CD8+CD57+ T cells (not recorded which) from PBMCs. The chain recombines TRBV15 with TRBJ2-5; the D gene is possibly TRBD2 (5 bases). The CDR3 DNA follows: TGTGCCACCAGCAGAGATGGGAGGACCCAGTACTTC. Its translation: CATSRDGRTQYF.